Following are 23 T cell receptor beta chains from one sample sequenced in a study of blood T cell repertoires in COVID-19. Assay: immunoSEQ multiplex PCR; the TCRdb copy retains only in-frame clones and omits some. The table has about 220,000 clones, 70% to 90% seen once. The sequencing input was peripheral blood. All receptors derive from a man between 50 and 59 years old who had recovered from COVID-19.

The J gene is TRBJ2-1, the V gene TRBV5-1; possible D gene TRBD2, 5 bases. The CDR3 runs to 15 residues. The germline V gene encodes CDR1 SGHRS and CDR2 YFSETQ. Trimming pared 0 bases from V and 6 bases from J, leaving 13 bases between. CDR3 nucleotide sequence: TGCGCCAGCAGCTTGGGCGGGCCTAAGGGCAATGAGCAGTTCTTC. It specifies CASSLGGPKGNEQFF.

The chain couples TRBV29-1 to TRBJ2-1; 8 nucleotides align to TRBD2. Germline lookup yields CDR1 SQVTM and CDR2 ANQGSEA. With 8 bases clipped from V and 9 bases from J, the junction kept 15 bases outside the gene matches. The length of the CDR3 is 14 residues. The CDR3 is CSTPPGLVGGEQFF. DNA of the CDR3: TGCAGCACGCCGCCGGGACTAGTTGGGGGTGAGCAGTTCTTC.

The rearrangement joins TRBV19 to TRBJ2-5; 13 bases agree with TRBD2. The CDR3 has 17 amino acids. V dropped 5 bases and J dropped 5; count of bases not matched to a gene: 11. Looked up from germline, CDR1 is LNHDA and CDR2 is SQIVND (reference sequence). The CDR3 spells CASSGRTSGRAGETQYF. In nucleotides, the CDR3 is TGTGCCAGTAGTGGTAGAACTAGCGGGAGGGCCGGGGAGACCCAGTACTTC.

The chain couples TRBV5-1 to TRBJ2-7, with 9 bases matching TRBD1. Trimming took 1 base from V and 5 from J; bases not matched to a gene: 10. Germline V gene data show CDR1 as SGHRS and CDR2 as YFSETQ. The CDR3 runs to 16 residues. Written as DNA, the CDR3 is TGCGCCAGCAGCTTGTCGGCAGGGACAGGGATAAACGAGCAGTACTTC. This codes for CASSLSAGTGINEQYF.

The rearrangement uses TRBV28 and TRBJ2-3, with 8 bases aligning to TRBD1. J gave up 10 bases and V 8 bases, and 5 bases lay outside the gene matches. This CDR3 is built from 11 residues. Germline V gene sequence: CDR1 MDHEN, CDR2 SYDVKM. The DNA of the CDR3 is TGTGCCAGCCGACAGGGGTTGGCGCAGTATTTT. Translation gives CASRQGLAQYF.

CDR3 loop: CAWTRDRGNEKLFF. The CDR3 DNA reads as TGTGCCTGGACCCGGGACAGGGGAAATGAAAAACTGTTTTTT. The rearrangement links TRBV30 to TRBJ1-4, with 10 bases fitting TRBD1. From germline, CDR1 is GTSNPN and CDR2 SVGIG (reference sequence). J was trimmed by 5 bases and V by 4 bases; bases with no gene match: 4. The CDR3 extends over 14 amino acids.

V usage is TRBV15 and J usage is TRBJ2-7, with D tentatively TRBD2 (6 bases). Germline CDR1 LNHNV, CDR2 YYDKDF (reference sequence). V was cut by 1 base and J by 9 bases, with 19 bases left in between. The CDR3 loop spans 15 amino acids. The chain's CDR3 is CATSRGTSGERGQYF. As DNA, the CDR3 is TGTGCCACCAGCAGAGGCACGTCGGGAGAAAGGGGGCAGTACTTC.

The chain is built from TRBV28 and TRBJ2-7; the D gene is possibly TRBD2 (6 bases). The CDR3 sequence is 14 residues long. Between the trimmed V and J ends, which lost 10 bases and 3 bases, there was a span of 19 bases. Germline V gene data show CDR1 as MDHEN and CDR2 as SYDVKM. CDR3 amino acids: CATLLAPGDYEQYF. The CDR3 bases are TGTGCCACCCTCTTGGCCCCGGGGGACTACGAGCAGTACTTC.

This chain connects TRBV18 to TRBJ2-1, with TRBD2 matching over 7 bases. Germline lookup yields CDR1 KGHSH and CDR2 LQKENI. Trimming cost V 5 bases and J 7 bases; bases outside gene matches: 5. The length of the CDR3 is 13 residues. The CDR3 reads CASSFQRENEQFF. CDR3 coding DNA: TGTGCCAGCTCATTTCAGCGGGAAAATGAGCAGTTCTTC.

The CDR3 loop is CSASFGGALKGTEAFF. The DNA for the CDR3 is TGCAGTGCTAGTTTTGGGGGGGCGCTGAAGGGGACTGAAGCTTTCTTT. The V call is TRBV20-1, the J call TRBJ1-1; D perhaps matches TRBD1 (6 bases). V dropped 3 bases and J dropped 5 bases, with 22 bases sitting between them. The CDR3 spans 16 residues. CDR1 DFQATT and CDR2 SNEGSKA come from the germline V gene (reference sequence).

This clone was counted only a few times. This chain joins TRBV11-2 and TRBJ2-7, with 16 bases identical to TRBD2. The CDR3 spans 17 residues. CDR1 SGHAT and CDR2 FQNNGV come from the germline V gene. V shed 4 bases and J 0 bases; nucleotides not matched to a gene: 3. CDR3 in DNA: TGTGCCAGCAGCTCGGGACTAGCGGGAGGGTTCTCCTACGAGCAGTACTTC. This codes for CASSSGLAGGFSYEQYF.

The chain joins TRBV27 to TRBJ2-7; the match to TRBD1 covers 9 bases. This CDR3 has 17 amino acids. Trimming removed 3 bases from V and 5 bases from J; junction bases left unmatched: 14. Germline V CDR1 and CDR2: MNHEY, SMNVEV (reference sequence). The CDR3 sequence is CASSLTIPGQGRDEQYF. The CDR3 DNA reads as TGTGCCAGCAGTTTGACTATACCGGGACAGGGACGTGACGAGCAGTACTTC.

This clone was seen only a few times. The chain couples TRBV11-2 to TRBJ2-1; no firm D call. The V and J ends lost 5 bases and 3 bases respectively, with 11 bases between them. The germline gives CDR1 SGHAT, CDR2 FQNNGV. The CDR3 loop spans 14 amino acids. CDR3 DNA sequence: TGTGCCAGCAGCCACGTAGCCTACTACAATGAGCAGTTCTTC. It specifies CASSHVAYYNEQFF.

This clone was recorded a few times. V is TRBV15 and J is TRBJ2-2; TRBD2 might be the D (6 bases). This CDR3 is 16 amino acids long. Trimming cost V 0 bases and J 7 bases, with 15 bases left between them. Germline V gene lookup returns CDR1 LNHNV and CDR2 YYDKDF (reference sequence). CDR3 amino acids: CATSRDLGGTGGELFF. CDR3 bases: TGTGCCACCAGCAGAGATCTGGGGGGAACGGGCGGGGAGCTGTTTTTT. Complete variable domain (other parts from reference TRBV15 and TRBJ2-2): DAMVIQNPRYQVTQFGKPVTLSCSQTLNHNVMYWYQQKSSQAPKLLFHYYDKDFNNEADTPDNFQSRRPNTSFCFLDIRSPGLGDTAMYLCATSRDLGGTGGELFFGEGSRLTVL.

The chain employs TRBV10-1 and TRBJ2-1, with D possibly matching TRBD1 (6 bases). Germline loops: CDR1 WNHNN, CDR2 SYGVQD (reference sequence). The V end lost 0 bases, the J end lost 2 bases, and 11 bases lay between the germline ends. This CDR3 is built from 16 residues. CDR3 sequence (DNA): TGCGCCAGCAGTGAGTCACAGGGAAGGACCTACAATGAGCAGTTCTTC. It codes for CASSESQGRTYNEQFF.

The rearrangement uses TRBV20-1 and TRBJ1-6, with 10 bases fitting TRBD1. With V trimmed by 3 bases and J by 8 bases, 10 bases remained unmatched. There are 16 residues in the CDR3. The germline V gene has CDR1 DFQATT and CDR2 SNEGSKA (reference sequence). The CDR3 nucleotides read TGCAGTGCTAGTTCCCCCGGGACAGGGGCATATTCACCCCTCCACTTT. Its translation: CSASSPGTGAYSPLHF.

This chain links TRBV28 with TRBJ1-4, with D maybe TRBD1 (6 bases). The V end was cut by 5 bases, the J end by 5 bases, with 12 bases between. The germline CDR1 and CDR2 sequences are MDHEN and SYDVKM. The CDR3 totals 14 residues. The CDR3 bases are TGTGCCAGCAGTCCGGGGGGCATGAATGAAAAACTGTTTTTT. It specifies CASSPGGMNEKLFF. The full variable domain, completed using reference TRBV28 and TRBJ1-4, is DVKVTQSSRYLVKRTGEKVFLECVQDMDHENMFWYRQDPGLGLRLIYFSYDVKMKEKGDIPEGYSVSREKKERFSLILESASTNQTSMYLCASSPGGMNEKLFFGSGTQLSVL.

This chain joins TRBV7-9 and TRBJ2-3, with 9 bases fitting TRBD1. Per germline, CDR1 SEHNR and CDR2 FQNEAQ (reference sequence). Trimming took 3 bases from V and 4 from J; bases not matched to a gene: 5. The CDR3 spans 15 residues. The CDR3 spells CASSFVDRGADTQYF. The CDR3 DNA reads TGTGCCAGCAGCTTTGTGGACAGGGGCGCAGATACGCAGTATTTT.

This chain links TRBV24-1 with TRBJ2-1; 16 positions match TRBD2. The germline V gene encodes CDR1 KGHDR and CDR2 SFDVKD. This CDR3 has 20 residues. Trimming cost V 4 bases and J 8 bases; bases outside gene matches: 16. The CDR3 reads CATSDPTPGTSGRAVDEQFF. The CDR3, as DNA: TGTGCCACCAGTGACCCGACACCAGGGACTAGCGGGAGGGCAGTCGATGAGCAGTTCTTC.

The chain recombines TRBV28 with TRBJ2-1; D is unresolved. The V end was cut by 6 bases, the J end by 9 bases, with 9 bases between. From germline, CDR1 is MDHEN and CDR2 SYDVKM. This CDR3 has 11 residues. CDR3 amino acids: CASSSRTEQFF. The DNA of the CDR3 is TGTGCCAGCAGCTCTAGAACTGAGCAGTTCTTC.

Only one count was recorded for this clone. This chain links TRBV2 with TRBJ1-1; D ambiguous. From germline, CDR1 is SNHLY and CDR2 FYNNEI. The V gene lost 3 bases and the J gene lost 10 bases, with 12 bases spanning the gap. CDR3 size: 12 residues. CDR3: CASSESGYGAFF. CDR3 in DNA: TGTGCCAGCAGTGAGTCGGGATACGGAGCTTTCTTT.

This clone has only a few counts. This chain joins TRBV19 and TRBJ2-2; D remains ambiguous. Trimming removed 6 bases from V and 6 bases from J, with 14 bases in between. From germline, CDR1 is LNHDA and CDR2 SQIVND (reference sequence). This CDR3 has 14 residues. The chain's CDR3 is CASSNRRVSGELFF. DNA for the CDR3: TGTGCCAGTAGCAACAGACGAGTCTCCGGGGAGCTGTTTTTT.

For the CDR3, the DNA is TGTGCCACCAGCAGAGACCGGTCGACAGTTAACACTGAAGCTTTCTTT. Translation: CATSRDRSTVNTEAFF. This rearrangement joins TRBV15 to TRBJ1-1, with a possible D match to TRBD1 (5 bases). The germline V gene has CDR1 LNHNV and CDR2 YYDKDF (reference sequence). V was clipped by 0 bases and J by 2 bases, with 13 bases between them. The length of the CDR3 is 16 residues.